Shown below are 15 T cell receptor beta chains from a single sample sequenced in a study of blood T cells in healthy people across ages. A second roughly 6 to 12 cycle PCR used barcoded and J-beta primers. MiXCR, applied by TCRdb to the 5' RACE reads, yields one record per CDR3 protein. The data hold 500,000 to 650,000 distinct CDR3 sequences, with about 27% observed a single time. A further study also used this sample, focusing on T cells of mothers and their children.

The material sequenced was blood. Source of these receptors: a boy between 2 and 10 years old in good health.

This clonotype was detected a few times. This CDR3 reads CACSRDTSYEQYF. The CDR3 nucleotides are TGTGCCTGCTCTCGGGACACCTCCTACGAGCAGTACTTC. The chain carries TRBV30 and TRBJ2-7; the D gene is possibly TRBD1 (6 bases). CDR3 length equals 13 residues. CDR1 is GTSNPN, CDR2 SVGIG, per germline (reference sequence). V was clipped by 6 bases and J by 0 bases, with 12 bases between them.

Only a few counts were recorded for this clonotype. The chain has TRBV29-1 and TRBJ1-1, with 9 bases that match TRBD1. Trimming at V came to 3 bases and at J to 5 bases, leaving 4 bases not matched to a gene. Germline V gives CDR1 SQVTM, CDR2 ANQGSEA. CDR3 length: 13 residues. The CDR3 here is CSVDRQGVTEAFF. The CDR3 DNA reads as TGCAGCGTTGACCGACAGGGGGTAACTGAAGCTTTCTTT.

This clonotype was observed a few times. The chain links TRBV13 to TRBJ2-1, with D maybe TRBD2 (6 bases). Judging by the DNA end, TRBJ2-7 fits better; the J call may be wrong. Germline CDR1 is PRHDT and CDR2 is FYEKMQ (reference sequence). The CDR3 has 14 amino acids. The CDR3, as DNA: TGTGCCAGCAGCTTAAACGCCGGGACTCGGGAGCAGTACTTC. This sequence encodes CASSLNAGTREQYF.

This clonotype showed up just a few times. The CDR3 nucleotides are TGTGCCAGCAGGCGGACAGGGGATGAAGCTTTCTTT. Translating it yields CASRRTGDEAFF. The gene calls are TRBV25-1 and TRBJ1-1; 9 nucleotides match TRBD1. The ends lost 6 bases at V and 7 bases at J; junction bases unmatched: 3. This CDR3 comprises 12 residues. CDR1 is MGHDK, CDR2 SYGVNS, per germline.

In this sample, this clonotype turned up a few times. The chain has TRBV2 and TRBJ1-4; TRBD1 matches at 8 bases. This CDR3 has 12 amino acids. The germline V gene has CDR1 SNHLY and CDR2 FYNNEI. Unmatched junction bases numbered 2, after V lost 11 bases and J lost 3 bases. The CDR3 DNA sequence: TGTGCCCTGACAGGGGCTAATGAAAAACTGTTTTTT. Amino acids: CALTGANEKLFF. Full variable domain (rest looked up from reference TRBV2 and TRBJ1-4): EPEVTQTPSHQVTQMGQEVILRCVPISNHLYFYWYRQILGQKVEFLVSFYNNEISEKSEIFDDQFSVERPDGSNFTLKIRSTKLEDSAMYFCALTGANEKLFFGSGTQLSVL.

The chain combines TRBV5-8 with TRBJ2-3, with a weak D call TRBD2 (6 bases). V lost 10 bases to trimming and J lost 1 base, with 19 bases between them. In germline, CDR1 is SGHTS, CDR2 YDEGEE. This CDR3 has 15 amino acids. This chain's CDR3 is CAGQRGGIGTDTQYF. For the CDR3, the DNA is TGTGCCGGACAACGGGGCGGGATAGGCACAGATACGCAGTATTTT.

The chain carries TRBV12-3 or TRBV12-4 and TRBJ2-5; tentative D call: TRBD1 (6 bases). V was shortened by 1 base and J by 5 bases, with 14 bases between the two germline ends. This CDR3 has 15 amino acids. CDR3 sequence: CASSLGQGRYETQYF. The CDR3 nucleotides are TGTGCCAGCAGTTTAGGGCAGGGGCGTTACGAGACCCAGTACTTC.

As to this clonotype: One junction end disagrees with the germline gene, perhaps due to a read error. The genes are TRBV9 and TRBJ2-2; tentatively, D is TRBD2 (6 bases). The germline V gene has CDR1 SGDLS and CDR2 YYNGEE. The CDR3 spans 13 residues. The CDR3 region is CASSVWGAGELFF. CDR3 nucleotides: TGTGCCAGTAGCGTCTGGGGGGCCGGGGAGCTGTTTTTT.

Written as DNA, the CDR3 is TGCGCCAGCAGCGGGCGGGGAGGATCGAACACTGAAGCTTTCTTT. This sequence encodes CASSGRGGSNTEAFF. This chain connects TRBV5-1 to TRBJ1-1; D gene uncertain. The V gene's germline CDR1 is SGHRS and CDR2 YFSETQ. V gave up 4 bases and J gave up 1 base, with 14 bases separating them. This CDR3 has 15 residues.

This clonotype was found a few times. The rearrangement links TRBV19 to TRBJ2-7; TRBD2 is a possible D gene (5 bases). Germline CDR1 reads LNHDA; CDR2 reads SQIVND (reference sequence). V lost 3 bases and J lost 6, with 9 bases in between. This CDR3 has 12 residues. This CDR3 is CASSIVEGEQYF. CDR3 nucleotide sequence: TGTGCCAGTAGTATTGTCGAGGGCGAGCAGTACTTC.

The V and J genes are TRBV4-2 and TRBJ2-5, with TRBD2 identical over 13 bases. The J call may be in error: the DNA end matches TRBJ2-7 better. This CDR3 spans 17 amino acids. Germline V CDR1 and CDR2: LGHNA, YNFKEQ. CDR3 sequence (DNA): TGTGCCAGCAGCCAAGAGGGCGGGACTAGCGGGAATTACGAGCAGTACTTC. This encodes CASSQEGGTSGNYEQYF.

This clonotype was seen more than once but under ten times. The chain recombines TRBV30 with TRBJ1-2; 9 bases match TRBD1. The germline gives CDR1 GTSNPN, CDR2 SVGIG (reference sequence). V shed 4 bases and J 8 bases; nucleotides not matched to a gene: 5. The CDR3 runs 12 residues. The CDR3 protein is CAWNEDRGGYTF. The CDR3 bases are TGTGCCTGGAATGAGGACAGGGGCGGCTACACCTTC.

This clonotype was seen a few times. The V and J genes are TRBV21-1 and TRBJ2-1. TRBV21-1 is listed as a pseudogene. The CDR3 is 14 amino acids. The CDR3 is CASSKVGSPNEQFF. The CDR3 bases are TGTGCCAGCAGCAAAGTCGGCTCACCCAATGAGCAGTTCTTC.

The gene calls are TRBV7-2 and TRBJ1-4; D gene uncertain. The CDR3 length is 13 residues. Per germline, CDR1 SGHTA and CDR2 FQGNSA. The ends were cut back, 1 base at V and 6 bases at J, with 6 bases in the middle. CDR3: CASSLGTYEKLFF. The CDR3, as DNA: TGTGCCAGCAGCTTAGGCACCTATGAAAAACTGTTTTTT.

This clonotype was observed many times. The rearrangement uses TRBV2 and TRBJ2-4; D remains unclear. V was cut by 1 base and J by 6 bases, with 7 bases left in between. Germline V lookup: CDR1 SNHLY, CDR2 FYNNEI. This CDR3 region has 13 residues. CDR3 DNA sequence: TGTGCCAGCAGTGAAGAGTGGGGAAACATTCAGTACTTC. It yields the protein CASSEEWGNIQYF.